The next 21 T cell receptor beta chains were all read from a single sample in a study of CD8 T cells in Susac syndrome. Random-hexamer reverse transcription was applied to about 0.45 to 1 ug RNA. MiXCR, applied by TCRdb to the immunoSEQ multiplex PCR reads, yields one record per CDR3 protein. The table shows some 190,000 distinct CDR3 sequences, with about 95% occurring only once. Sequencing used CD4+ T cells from PBMCs. Source of these receptors: a human donor with Susac syndrome.

The rearrangement uses TRBV9 and TRBJ2-2; D unclear. CDR1 and CDR2 (germline): SGDLS, YYNGEE. This CDR3 has 14 residues. Trimming removed 0 bases at V and 6 bases at J, with 9 bases between. The CDR3 nucleotides are TGTGCCAGCAGCGTAGTGGAAGTGGCCGGGGAGCTGTTTTTT. Its translation is CASSVVEVAGELFF.

This rearrangement joins TRBV30 to TRBJ1-6; the D gene is possibly TRBD1 (6 bases). Germline CDR1 GTSNPN, CDR2 SVGIG (reference sequence). The CDR3 runs 16 residues. V was trimmed by 0 bases and J by 8 bases, leaving 17 bases between them. In nucleotides, the CDR3 is TGTGCCTGGAGTGTACTGGGGGGCGAACCGGATTCACCCCTCCACTTT. Translation gives CAWSVLGGEPDSPLHF.

This rearrangement joins TRBV6-1 to TRBJ2-1; D might be TRBD2 (5 bases). Germline V gives CDR1 MNHNS, CDR2 SASEGT. The CDR3 has 17 residues. Trimming removed 1 base at V and 1 base at J, with 14 bases between. The CDR3 reads CASSEEALDISYNEQFF. CDR3 coding DNA: TGTGCCAGCAGTGAAGAAGCACTAGATATTTCCTACAATGAGCAGTTCTTC.

This rearrangement joins TRBV2 to TRBJ2-1; TRBD2 matches 9 bases. Trimming removed 7 bases from V and 8 bases from J; junction bases left unmatched: 9. The CDR3 contains 14 residues. Germline CDR1 SNHLY, CDR2 FYNNEI. The CDR3 is CASNRDRGRDEQFF. The DNA for the CDR3 is TGTGCCAGCAACCGGGACCGCGGGAGGGATGAGCAGTTCTTC.

The rearrangement links TRBV19 to TRBJ1-1; 7 bases are a match to TRBD1. This CDR3 region has 15 residues. V gave up 5 bases and J gave up 4 bases; unmatched junction bases: 10. Germline V gene lookup returns CDR1 LNHDA and CDR2 SQIVND (reference sequence). The CDR3 protein is CASSPSSGGSTEAFF. The DNA of the CDR3 is TGTGCCAGTAGTCCGAGCTCAGGGGGGAGCACTGAAGCTTTCTTT. Together with reference TRBV19 and TRBJ1-1, the CDR3 gives the full variable domain: DGGITQSPKYLFRKEGQNVTLSCEQNLNHDAMYWYRQDPGQGLRLIYYSQIVNDFQKGDIAEGYSVSREKKESFPLTVTSAQKNPTAFYLCASSPSSGGSTEAFFGQGTRLTVV.

This clonotype occurred once. This chain joins TRBV19 and TRBJ2-2, with D uncertain. The CDR3 is 14 amino acids. From germline, CDR1 is LNHDA and CDR2 SQIVND (reference sequence). With 0 bases removed from V and 1 base from J, the gap between germline ends came to 3 bases. The CDR3 nucleotides are TGTGCCAGTAGTATAGATTGGAACACCGGGGAGCTGTTTTTT. Translated: CASSIDWNTGELFF.

This clonotype was picked up one time. The chain couples TRBV30 to TRBJ2-6, with 8 bases lining up with TRBD1. The V gene's germline CDR1 is GTSNPN and CDR2 SVGIG (reference sequence). The CDR3 is 15 residues long. Losses at the gene ends were 5 bases for V and 1 base for J; bases not matched to a gene: 4. The CDR3 DNA sequence: TGTGCCTGGGGGACAGGTGGATCTGGGGCCAACGTCCTGACTTTC. Protein sequence: CAWGTGGSGANVLTF. Full variable domain (rest looked up from reference TRBV30 and TRBJ2-6): SQTIHQWPATLVQPVGSPLSLECTVEGTSNPNLYWYRQAAGRGLQLLFYSVGIGQISSEVPQNLSASRPQDRQFILSSKKLLLSDSGFYLCAWGTGGSGANVLTFGAGSRLTVL.

J is TRBJ1-1 and V is TRBV5-1; TRBD1 is a possible D gene (6 bases). The CDR3 loop spans 16 amino acids. The V end lost 4 bases, the J end lost 1 base, and 17 bases lay between the germline ends. In germline, CDR1 is SGHRS, CDR2 YFSETQ. CDR3 coding DNA: TGCGCCAGCAGCCCGAGGTACGGGGGGCCGAACACTGAAGCTTTCTTT. Protein: CASSPRYGGPNTEAFF.

The V call is TRBV2, the J call TRBJ2-3, with D possibly being TRBD2 (6 bases). The CDR3 is 14 residues long. Between the trimmed V and J ends, which lost 8 bases and 1 base, there was a span of 13 bases. CDR1 is SNHLY and CDR2 is FYNNEI in the germline V gene. The CDR3 region is CASGRGRGTDTQYF. Written as DNA, the CDR3 is TGTGCCAGCGGGCGGGGTAGGGGCACAGATACGCAGTATTTT.

J is TRBJ1-1 and V is TRBV5-1; D unclear. The CDR3 runs to 13 residues. V was cut by 6 bases and J by 1 base, with 10 bases left in between. In germline, CDR1 is SGHRS, CDR2 YFSETQ. The CDR3 bases are TGCGCCAGCACCTCCTGGTCGAACACTGAAGCTTTCTTT. As protein: CASTSWSNTEAFF.

The chain couples TRBV10-3 to TRBJ2-1; D tentatively reads TRBD1 or TRBD2 (6 bases each). The V end lost 7 bases, the J end lost 6 bases, and 19 bases lay between the germline ends. Germline assignment: CDR1 ENHRY and CDR2 SYGVKD. The CDR3 covers 15 residues. The CDR3 is CAITSPEKGGNEQFF. As DNA, the CDR3 is TGTGCCATCACTTCCCCCGAGAAGGGGGGCAATGAGCAGTTCTTC.

This rearrangement joins TRBV5-1 to TRBJ2-1; D is unclear. From germline, CDR1 is SGHRS and CDR2 YFSETQ. The V gene lost 4 bases and the J gene lost 9 bases, with 17 bases spanning the gap. This CDR3 spans 14 amino acids. The CDR3 DNA sequence: TGCGCCAGCAGCCGGCTGGTCAGCTCAAGTGAGCAGTTCTTC. Translated: CASSRLVSSSEQFF.

V is TRBV4-1 and J is TRBJ1-1, with a weak D call TRBD1 (6 bases). The CDR3 runs to 15 residues. Germline V CDR1 and CDR2: MGHRA, YSYEKL. Trimming cost V 5 bases and J 2 bases, with 15 bases left between them. In DNA form, the CDR3 reads TGCGCCAGCAGCACCCCGGGACACGAAAACACTGAAGCTTTCTTT. It translates to CASSTPGHENTEAFF.

V usage is TRBV20-1 and J usage is TRBJ2-5; the D gene could be TRBD1 or TRBD2 (6 bases each). Germline V gene data show CDR1 as DFQATT and CDR2 as SNEGSKA (reference sequence). Trimming took off 6 bases at V and 5 bases at J, with 22 bases between the two ends. The CDR3 runs to 15 residues. For the CDR3, the DNA is TGCAGTGCAACCAACTCACAGGGAGCGGGCGAGACCCAGTACTTC. Its translation is CSATNSQGAGETQYF.

V is TRBV24-1 and J is TRBJ1-2; possibly TRBD1 for D (6 bases). Germline CDR1 and CDR2: KGHDR and SFDVKD. The CDR3 totals 14 residues. V shed 4 bases and J shed 7 bases, with 15 bases lying between them. CDR3 nucleotides: TGTGCCACCAGTGAAAGGAGGGGGTTCGGTGGCTACACCTTC. Translation gives CATSERRGFGGYTF.

The chain carries TRBV9 and TRBJ2-5, with D hard to call. The CDR3 runs to 15 residues. CDR1 is SGDLS and CDR2 is YYNGEE in the germline V gene. Trimming stripped 0 bases from V and 5 bases from J, with 14 bases between. The CDR3 loop is CASSVDLTLRETQYF. In nucleotides, the CDR3 is TGTGCCAGCAGCGTAGACCTGACCCTCCGGGAGACCCAGTACTTC.

The CDR3 region is CASSRYVPSIQHF. CDR3 coding DNA: TGTGCCAGCAGTCGTTACGTCCCCTCCATTCAGCATTTT. The V gene is TRBV12-3 or TRBV12-4, the J gene TRBJ1-5; D is ambiguous. The CDR3 extends over 13 amino acids. Trimming left V 5 bases short and J 13 bases short, with 18 bases between.

This clonotype came up once. The chain recombines TRBV18 with TRBJ2-5; 10 bases fit TRBD1. The ends lost 6 bases at V and 5 bases at J; junction bases unmatched: 9. The germline CDR1 and CDR2 sequences are KGHSH and LQKENI. The CDR3 runs to 15 residues. In DNA, the CDR3 is TGTGCCAGCTCGGACGACAGGGGGCGTTGGGAGACCCAGTACTTC. Its protein is CASSDDRGRWETQYF.

The chain has TRBV6-5 and TRBJ1-1; D is unresolved. Germline V gives CDR1 MNHEY, CDR2 SVGAGI. This CDR3 is 15 amino acids long. Deletions cut 7 bases from V and 3 bases from J, with 18 bases between. CDR3 amino acids: CASTKQRGTDTEAFF. Here the CDR3 DNA reads TGTGCCAGCACCAAACAGCGGGGAACGGACACTGAAGCTTTCTTT.

This clonotype was seen only once. The chain joins TRBV12-3 or TRBV12-4 to TRBJ2-7; D gene uncertain. This CDR3 comprises 14 residues. Trimming took off 7 bases at V and 0 bases at J, with 13 bases between the two ends. CDR3 in amino acids: CASKLAEGSYEQYF. CDR3 in DNA: TGTGCCAGCAAGCTCGCAGAAGGCTCCTACGAGCAGTACTTC.

In nucleotides, the CDR3 is TGTGCCAGCAGGGCTAGCGGGGGACAAGAGACCCAGTACTTC. It encodes CASRASGGQETQYF. V and J are TRBV5-6 and TRBJ2-5; 10 bases fit TRBD2. There are 14 residues in the CDR3. With 5 bases clipped from V and 2 bases from J, the junction kept 3 bases outside the gene matches. CDR1 is SGHDT and CDR2 is YYEEEE in the germline V gene.